The source of this T cell receptor (beta chain) is a study of chemoradiotherapy in HPV16-positive cancers. As for the study in general: Functional T-cell assays on two HPV16-positive patients' cells defined candidate HPV-specific clones and common TCR motifs. Findings of the study overall: During treatment, candidate HPV-specific clones and E7-related motifs expanded in tumor.

Repeated repertoire sampling spanned the course of chemoradiotherapy. Regarding this clone: Its antigen is undetermined.

Germline V lookup: CDR1 SQVTM, CDR2 ANQGSEA. The CDR3 totals 14 residues. The V and J ends lost 6 bases and 2 bases, in that order; junction bases with no gene match: 3. Measured with immunoSEQ multiplex PCR; TCRdb has only the in-frame clones, and not every one. The table records 50,000 to 55,000 clones, roughly 90% of them present only once. The sequences come from blood, collected from a patient who underwent chemoradiotherapy. The V and J genes are TRBV29-1 and TRBJ1-5; 11 nucleotides line up with TRBD1. The TCR comes from a human donor with HPV-associated anogenital cancer. The chain's CDR3 is CSVRDRGGNQPQHF. In DNA, the CDR3 is TGCAGCGTCCGGGACAGGGGGGGCAATCAGCCCCAGCATTTT.